This TCR beta chain was recorded in a study of blood T cell repertoires in COVID-19 (dated by TCRdb to 2019 to 2021). Looking at the study overall: The collaborator samples originated in the United States, Italy and Spain and spanned the acute and convalescent phases of COVID-19. The prospective study material was composed of cDNA or gDNA derived from T cells, B-cell-depleted T cells, or PBMCs. Subjects who had been exposed to COVID-19, were actively infected with it, or had recovered from it provided the deeply sampled blood TCRbeta repertoires that made up the dataset. Where HLA class I and class II types were available, the types were taken from metadata supplied by the sample provider, not from assay-based typing. The repertoires were made available in a free public database intended to serve as a resource for research on the immune response to SARS-CoV-2. The samples were drawn from two sources: the first 160 participants of the ongoing ImmuneRACE study, and 1,000 to 1,500 subjects contributed by 6 global collaborators. A de-identified subject ID, COVID-19 status, age in years and sex were almost always included in the sample metadata. Broader findings and caveats from the paper: The quantity of clinical and demographic metadata differed by source and by participant and was supplied without curation.

TCRbeta CDR3 regions were amplified from genomic DNA by means of the immunoSEQ Assay, a bias-controlled multiplex PCR. Per the original workflow: Nucleated cell counts per sample were estimated from amplification of reference gene primers within the assay. To quantify the absolute abundance of each unique TCRbeta CDR3 rearrangement, sequence reads were collapsed and filtered. For each sample, productive Simpson clonality was calculated by taking the square root of Simpson's diversity index across productive rearrangements. Held by TCRdb, this immuneACCESS table contains in-frame sequences only and omits some clones. Under half of the omission traces to an unresolved V gene where checked; the cause of the rest is unknown. V and J calls and clone size follow that table, whereas D and trimming were derived from the DNA. A total of 45,000 to 60,000 clones appear in this sample, more than 80% of them only once. Less than 2.5% of the sample is held by the ten biggest clonotypes.

Collaborating institutions collected whole blood in K2EDTA tubes following their own protocols. Collaborator samples were shipped for TCRbeta analysis as frozen whole blood, isolated PBMCs, or DNA extracted from either sample type. Of note for this clone: Its antigen specificity is not known. Base-call qualities are not available, and no considerably larger clone is one nucleotide away.

Based on the germline V gene, the CDR1 and CDR2 sequences are SQVTM and ANQGSEA. The CDR3, cysteine through phenylalanine, is 15 amino acids long. CDR3 DNA only is kept here, 45 bases in frame from base 1. V is pared back by 1 base and J by 0 bases, with 11 bases lying between the germline termini. The sequenced sample was peripheral blood. The rearranged chain carries TRBV29-1 and TRBJ2-3; the D segment could be TRBD1, given 6 matching bases. This receptor was obtained from a human donor in a cohort sampled during active COVID-19. Read as DNA, the sequence is TGCAGCGTTGAAGTAGGGACACTTAGCACAGATACGCAGTATTTT. This encodes CSVEVGTLSTDTQYF.